This passage covers 10 T cell receptor beta chains from one sample sequenced in a study of T cells in Graves' hyperthyroidism and ophthalmopathy (dated by TCRdb to about 2019). The library was generated by multiplex PCR. Sequencing took place on an Illumina HiSeq 2000. The TCR beta CDR3 regions were amplified from the RNA transcripts. For the first round of RT-PCR on the TCR CDR3, the HTBI primer set was used together with the Qiagen OneStep RT-PCR kit. TCRdb's own reprocessing of the public reads used fastp at Q25 and MiXCR and kept productive beta chains. Identical CDR3 proteins give one entry, which carries the most common genes and DNA. The sample records around 690,000 distinct CDR3 sequences, 17% of which are singletons. Jointly, the top ten make up roughly 16% of the sample. The sequencing input was blood. The receptor set was obtained from a man aged 45 to 65 with Graves' hyperthyroidism.

This clonotype appeared many times. The chain uses TRBV27 and TRBJ2-7; weak D call: TRBD1 (6 bases). The germline CDR1 and CDR2 sequences are MNHEY and SMNVEV (reference sequence). Trimming pared 10 bases from V and 3 bases from J, leaving 22 bases between. This CDR3 has 15 amino acids. The CDR3 nucleotides are TGTGCCACCAGACAGGCCTATCGGGGTCTCTACGAGCAGTACTTC. As protein: CATRQAYRGLYEQYF.

This clonotype was seen ten or more times. The chain joins TRBV2 to TRBJ2-2; D gene ambiguous. This CDR3 region has 14 residues. Germline V CDR1 and CDR2: SNHLY, FYNNEI. Trimming stripped 7 bases from V and 5 bases from J, with 14 bases between. In DNA form, the CDR3 reads TGTGCCAGCATCCGTGCAGGTTTGACCGGGGAGCTGTTTTTT. Protein product: CASIRAGLTGELFF. Full variable domain (missing parts from reference TRBV2 and TRBJ2-2): EPEVTQTPSHQVTQMGQEVILRCVPISNHLYFYWYRQILGQKVEFLVSFYNNEISEKSEIFDDQFSVERPDGSNFTLKIRSTKLEDSAMYFCASIRAGLTGELFFGEGSRLTVL.

This clonotype showed up many times. The chain joins TRBV30 to TRBJ1-6; 7 bases match TRBD1. V shed 4 bases and J 8 bases; nucleotides not matched to a gene: 5. Germline assignment: CDR1 GTSNPN and CDR2 SVGIG (reference sequence). CDR3 length: 13 residues. In nucleotides, the CDR3 is TGTGCCTGGACCGGGACAGATTATTCACCCCTCCACTTT. Residues: CAWTGTDYSPLHF.

This clonotype occurred many times. The gene calls are TRBV28 and TRBJ2-1; 9 nucleotides agree with TRBD1. Germline V CDR1 and CDR2: MDHEN, SYDVKM. This CDR3 comprises 17 residues. V trimming: 4 bases; J trimming: 7 bases; junction bases outside the gene matches: 14. The CDR3 coding sequence is TGTGCCAGCAGTTCAGCTTCCGGGACAGGGAGCAGGAATGAGCAGTTCTTC. Residues: CASSSASGTGSRNEQFF.

This clonotype occurred a few times. This sequence joins TRBV3-1 and TRBJ1-2, with TRBD1 matching over 9 bases. Trimming took 0 bases from V and 6 from J; bases not matched to a gene: 2. CDR1 and CDR2 (germline): LGHDT, YNNKEL (reference sequence). The CDR3 has 14 residues. The CDR3 region is CASSQEGTGHGYTF. The DNA of the CDR3 is TGTGCCAGCAGCCAAGAAGGGACAGGGCATGGCTACACCTTC.

This clonotype has ten or more counts. The rearrangement uses TRBV3-1 and TRBJ2-5, with 9 positions matching TRBD1. The J segment lost 5 bases and the V segment lost 2 bases, leaving 6 bases of the junction unmatched. The germline gives CDR1 LGHDT, CDR2 YNNKEL (reference sequence). The CDR3 runs to 15 residues. CDR3 region: CASSQRGTGYETQYF. The CDR3, as DNA: TGTGCCAGCAGCCAACGGGGGACAGGGTACGAGACCCAGTACTTC.

This clonotype was found a few times. The V call is TRBV5-1, the J call TRBJ2-7; D is unclear. The CDR3 is 18 amino acids. Germline loops: CDR1 SGHRS, CDR2 YFSETQ. Trimming shortened V by 3 bases and J by 0 bases, and 22 bases separated the two germline ends. This CDR3 is CASSWAWIASPTSYEQYF. CDR3 coding DNA: TGCGCCAGCAGCTGGGCATGGATTGCGTCTCCCACCTCCTACGAGCAGTACTTC.

This clonotype was counted ten times or more. The chain links TRBV19 to TRBJ2-1; D is undetermined. This CDR3 comprises 14 residues. Trimming pared 7 bases from V and 0 bases from J, leaving 10 bases between. CDR1 LNHDA and CDR2 SQIVND come from the germline V gene (reference sequence). The CDR3 sequence: CASTTAASYNEQFF. CDR3 sequence (DNA): TGTGCCAGTACTACGGCTGCCTCCTACAATGAGCAGTTCTTC.

As to this clonotype: One base away lies a much larger clone, so this may be a sequencing read error. The chain has TRBV20-1 and TRBJ1-1, with TRBD1 as a possible D gene (6 bases). The CDR3 covers 15 residues. CDR1 and CDR2 from the germline V gene are DFQATT and SNEGSKA (reference sequence). In DNA form, the CDR3 reads TGCAGTGCTAGAGGACGGGACATTAGGGTATCTGAATCTTTCTTT. Residues: CSARGRDIRVSESFF.

The chain links TRBV15 to TRBJ1-1; the D gene is possibly TRBD1 (6 bases). Germline CDR1 reads LNHNV; CDR2 reads YYDKDF (reference sequence). Trimming removed 0 bases at V and 1 base at J, with 18 bases between. The CDR3 is 18 residues long. The CDR3 coding sequence is TGTGCCACCAGCAGAGAAGCGGATTTGACAGGCGAGAACACTGAAGCTTTCTTT. Translation gives CATSREADLTGENTEAFF.